This T cell receptor (beta chain) stems from a study of T-cell memory formation after mild COVID-19. General observations from the study: Among clones peaking at day 37 in the second wave, SARS-CoV-2 specificity remained unconfirmed.

The table lists this clonotype with many counts. Antigen specificity is unknown. TCRdb fed the 5' RACE reads into MiXCR, producing one record per CDR3 protein. Seen here are around 530,000 distinct CDR3 sequences, about 22% observed once, and the top ten hold around 8.4%. Trimming took off 5 bases at V and 2 bases at J, with 4 bases between the two ends. The CDR3 extends over 12 amino acids. The origin of this receptor is an adult woman who had mild COVID-19 (a few samples of this study predate the infection). Cell type and time point are not known. V is TRBV12-3 or TRBV12-4 and J is TRBJ1-3, with D uncertain. Material for sequencing was PBMCs or a T cell subset sorted from them (not recorded which). The DNA for the CDR3 is TGTGCCAGCAGTGGTCCTGGAAACACCATATATTTT. Its protein product is CASSGPGNTIYF.